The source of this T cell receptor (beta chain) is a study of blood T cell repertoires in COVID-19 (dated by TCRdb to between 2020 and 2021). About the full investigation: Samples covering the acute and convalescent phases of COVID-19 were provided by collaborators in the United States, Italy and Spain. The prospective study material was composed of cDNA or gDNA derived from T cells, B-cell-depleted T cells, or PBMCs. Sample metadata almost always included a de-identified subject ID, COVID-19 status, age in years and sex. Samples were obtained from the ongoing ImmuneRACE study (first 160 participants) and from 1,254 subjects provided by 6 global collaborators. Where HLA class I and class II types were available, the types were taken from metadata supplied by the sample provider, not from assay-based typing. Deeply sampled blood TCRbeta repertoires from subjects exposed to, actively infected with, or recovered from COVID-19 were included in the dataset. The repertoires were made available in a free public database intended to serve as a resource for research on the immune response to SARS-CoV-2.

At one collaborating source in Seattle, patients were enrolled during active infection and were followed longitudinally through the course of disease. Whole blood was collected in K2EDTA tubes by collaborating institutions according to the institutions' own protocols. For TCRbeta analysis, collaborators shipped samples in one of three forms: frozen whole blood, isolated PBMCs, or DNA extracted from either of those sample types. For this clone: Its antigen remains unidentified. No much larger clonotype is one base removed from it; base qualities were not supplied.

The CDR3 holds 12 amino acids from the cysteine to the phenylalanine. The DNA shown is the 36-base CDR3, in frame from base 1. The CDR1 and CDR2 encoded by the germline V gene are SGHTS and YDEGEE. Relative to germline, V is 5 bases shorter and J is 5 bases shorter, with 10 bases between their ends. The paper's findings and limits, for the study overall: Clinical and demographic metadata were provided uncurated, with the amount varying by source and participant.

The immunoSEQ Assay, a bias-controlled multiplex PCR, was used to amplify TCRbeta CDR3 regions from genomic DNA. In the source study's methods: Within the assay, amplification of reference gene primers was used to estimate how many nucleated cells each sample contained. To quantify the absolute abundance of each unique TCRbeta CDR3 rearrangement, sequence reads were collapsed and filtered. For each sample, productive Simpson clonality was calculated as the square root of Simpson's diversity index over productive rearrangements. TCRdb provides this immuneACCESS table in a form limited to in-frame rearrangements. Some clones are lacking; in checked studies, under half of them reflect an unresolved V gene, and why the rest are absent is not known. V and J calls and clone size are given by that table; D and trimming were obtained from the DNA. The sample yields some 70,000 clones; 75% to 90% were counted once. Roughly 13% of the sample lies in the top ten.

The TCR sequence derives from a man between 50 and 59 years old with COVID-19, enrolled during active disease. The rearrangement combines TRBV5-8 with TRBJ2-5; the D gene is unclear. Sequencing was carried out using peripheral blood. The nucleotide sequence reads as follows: TGTGCCAGCAGATCCCCCGGGGAGACCCAGTACTTC. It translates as CASRSPGETQYF.